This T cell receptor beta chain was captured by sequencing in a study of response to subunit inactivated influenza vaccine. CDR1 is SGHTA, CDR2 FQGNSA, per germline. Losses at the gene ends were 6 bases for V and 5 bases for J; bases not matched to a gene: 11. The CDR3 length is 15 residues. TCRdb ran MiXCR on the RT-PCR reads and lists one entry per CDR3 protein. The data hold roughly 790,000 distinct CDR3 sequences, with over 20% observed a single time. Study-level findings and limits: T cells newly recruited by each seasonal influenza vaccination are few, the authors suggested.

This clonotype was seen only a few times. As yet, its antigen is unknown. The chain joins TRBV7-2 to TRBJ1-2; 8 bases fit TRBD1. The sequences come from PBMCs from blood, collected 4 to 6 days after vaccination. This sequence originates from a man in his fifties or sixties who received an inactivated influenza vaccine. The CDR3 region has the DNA TGTGCCAGCAGACCCGTAGACAGGGGTAGTTATGGCTACACCTTC. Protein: CASRPVDRGSYGYTF. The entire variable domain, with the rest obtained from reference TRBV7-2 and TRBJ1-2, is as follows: GAGVSQSPSNKVTEKGKDVELRCDPISGHTALYWYRQSLGQGLEFLIYFQGNSAPDKSGLPSDRFSAERTGGSVSTLTIQRTQQEDSAVYLCASRPVDRGSYGYTFGSGTRLTVV.